These 31 T cell receptor beta chains were sequenced from one sample in a study of early T cells in non-severe SARS-CoV-2 infection. TCRdb re-derived calls from the 5' RACE reads in MiXCR, one entry per CDR3 protein. The sample holds tens of thousands of distinct CDR3 sequences, about an eighth seen once. Sequenced material: whole blood, taken at baseline. These receptors all stem from an adult who was a healthcare worker with PCR-confirmed SARS-CoV-2 infection or an uninfected control (not recorded which).

This clonotype was seen only a few times. The V gene is TRBV12-3 or TRBV12-4, the J gene TRBJ1-1; perhaps TRBD1 as D (5 bases). Deletions cut 6 bases from V and 6 bases from J, with 17 bases between. The CDR3 consists of 14 residues. The CDR3 reads CASRLTSGGAEAFF. In nucleotides, the CDR3 is TGTGCCAGCAGGTTGACATCTGGGGGAGCTGAAGCTTTCTTT.

This chain links TRBV7-3 with TRBJ2-3; TRBD2 agrees at 8 bases. The CDR3 contains 15 residues. The V gene end was trimmed by 5 bases and the J gene end by 6 bases; junction bases not matched to a gene: 10. From germline, CDR1 is SGHTA and CDR2 FQGTGA. DNA for the CDR3: TGTGCCAGCAGCGGGAGCGGGAGTACAAGGGATACGCAGTATTTT. This encodes CASSGSGSTRDTQYF.

This clonotype was seen repeatedly, ten times or more. The DNA is left out, because the CDR3 cannot be placed on it with certainty; the CDR3 is given as TCRdb lists it. This chain joins TRBV28 and TRBJ1-4; the listed D gene, TRBD1, was not tested against the DNA. Germline V lookup: CDR1 MDHEN, CDR2 SYDVKM. 16 amino acids form the CDR3, both terminal residues included. This CDR3 reads CASSLNGDKALKNCFF.

This clonotype has at least ten counts. The chain uses TRBV11-2 and TRBJ2-3, with unresolved D. CDR1 and CDR2 (germline): SGHAT, FQNNGV. V lost 3 bases and J lost 1, with 5 bases in between. This CDR3 region has 13 residues. The CDR3, as DNA: TGTGCCAGCAGCTTGACCGGCACAGATACGCAGTATTTT. It encodes CASSLTGTDTQYF.

This clonotype was observed at least ten times. V is TRBV11-2 and J is TRBJ1-1; no definite D call. This CDR3 region has 14 residues. V lost 5 bases, J lost 3 bases, and 13 bases lay in between. Germline V lookup: CDR1 SGHAT, CDR2 FQNNGV. The CDR3 nucleotides are TGTGCCAGCAGCCGAAGAGGATGGGACACTGAAGCTTTCTTT. Translation: CASSRRGWDTEAFF.

The chain uses TRBV12-3 or TRBV12-4 and TRBJ2-3; possibly TRBD1 for D (6 bases). V was pared by 7 bases and J by 3 bases, with 14 bases between. The CDR3 length is 14 residues. CDR3 in amino acids: CASIQGQSTDTQYF. The CDR3, as DNA: TGTGCCAGCATCCAGGGGCAGTCTACAGATACGCAGTATTTT.

This chain connects TRBV20-1 to TRBJ1-2; tentative D call: TRBD1 (5 bases). Germline V gives CDR1 DFQATT, CDR2 SNEGSKA (reference sequence). The CDR3 is 17 residues long. The V and J ends lost 6 bases and 2 bases respectively, with 25 bases between them. The CDR3 DNA reads TGCAGTGCCCTAGGGGTTGGAGGCAGAAGGAGCAACTATGGCTACACCTTC. This encodes CSALGVGGRRSNYGYTF.

This chain uses TRBV30 with TRBJ2-7; no clear D. V dropped 1 base and J dropped 0 bases, with 10 bases sitting between them. Germline loops: CDR1 GTSNPN, CDR2 SVGIG (reference sequence). This CDR3 has 14 residues. The CDR3 coding sequence is TGTGCCTGGAGTGGGCATCTTTACTCCTACGAGCAGTACTTC. It encodes CAWSGHLYSYEQYF.

This clonotype occurred many times. The chain has TRBV5-5 and TRBJ2-1; D gene uncertain. This CDR3 has 13 residues. Trimming took off 0 bases at V and 6 bases at J, with 7 bases between the two ends. Germline CDR1 and CDR2: SGHKS and YYEKEE (reference sequence). The CDR3 protein is CASSLAFSNEQFF. The CDR3 bases are TGTGCCAGCAGCTTGGCCTTCTCCAATGAGCAGTTCTTC.

This clonotype has more than one count but fewer than ten. This chain joins TRBV30 and TRBJ2-7; D is uncertain. CDR1 is GTSNPN and CDR2 is SVGIG in the germline V gene (reference sequence). The CDR3 covers 13 residues. V was shortened by 0 bases and J by 3 bases, with 9 bases between the two germline ends. CDR3 sequence reads: CAWSVAAVYEQYF. In DNA, the CDR3 is TGTGCCTGGAGTGTTGCGGCAGTCTACGAGCAGTACTTC.

This clonotype was observed at least ten times. The V call is TRBV20-1, the J call TRBJ2-1, with a possible D match to TRBD2 (6 bases). This CDR3 comprises 14 residues. V lost 6 bases to trimming and J lost 0 bases, with 12 bases between them. Germline V lookup: CDR1 DFQATT, CDR2 SNEGSKA (reference sequence). CDR3 residues: CSATGLNSYNEQFF. The CDR3 DNA reads TGCAGTGCCACGGGACTGAACTCCTACAATGAGCAGTTCTTC.

This clonotype was counted at least ten times. The rearrangement uses TRBV10-3 and TRBJ2-3; 13 positions match TRBD2. The CDR3 has 16 amino acids. V dropped 2 bases and J dropped 3; count of bases not matched to a gene: 2. Germline V gene sequence: CDR1 ENHRY, CDR2 SYGVKD. CDR3 protein: CAISEGLAGVTDTQYF. The CDR3 nucleotides read TGTGCCATCAGTGAGGGACTAGCGGGGGTAACAGATACGCAGTATTTT.

This clonotype was seen a few times. The CDR3 is CSAAIQGTGLNYGYTF. Written as DNA, the CDR3 is TGCAGTGCGGCTATACAGGGGACGGGTTTGAACTATGGCTACACCTTC. This chain joins TRBV20-1 and TRBJ1-2; 7 bases fit TRBD1. CDR1 DFQATT and CDR2 SNEGSKA come from the germline V gene (reference sequence). V lost 6 bases and J lost 2; bases outside the gene matches: 15. This CDR3 contains 16 residues.

The genes are TRBV28 and TRBJ2-7; 9 bases agree with TRBD2. The germline V gene has CDR1 MDHEN and CDR2 SYDVKM. V trimming: 6 bases; J trimming: 4 bases; junction bases outside the gene matches: 7. The CDR3 length is 14 residues. The CDR3 coding sequence is TGTGCCAGCAGGACTAGCGGCGCGGAGTACGAGCAGTACTTC. This translates into CASRTSGAEYEQYF.

The chain is built from TRBV11-1 and TRBJ2-3; TRBD2 matches at 7 bases. The CDR3 length is 14 residues. The germline gives CDR1 SGHAT, CDR2 FQDESV (reference sequence). The junction had 11 bases not matched to a gene; V was cut back by 4 bases and J by 10 bases. CDR3 in amino acids: CASSSPAGPRPQYF. For the CDR3, the DNA is TGTGCCAGCAGCTCCCCAGCGGGGCCCCGACCGCAGTATTTT.

The chain uses TRBV7-9 and TRBJ2-7, with a weak D call TRBD1 (6 bases). Per germline, CDR1 SEHNR and CDR2 FQNEAQ (reference sequence). The CDR3 spans 13 residues. Trimming took off 0 bases at V and 6 bases at J, with 9 bases between the two ends. The CDR3 loop is CASSLAGAVEQYF. The CDR3 coding sequence is TGTGCCAGCAGCTTAGCGGGGGCAGTCGAGCAGTACTTC. The whole variable domain, filled in from reference TRBV7-9 and TRBJ2-7, reads DTGVSQNPRHKITKRGQNVTFRCDPISEHNRLYWYRQTLGQGPEFLTYFQNEAQLEKSRLLSDRFSAERPKGSFSTLEIQRTEQGDSAMYLCASSLAGAVEQYFGPGTRLTVT.

The V call is TRBV28, the J call TRBJ2-7; 8 bases fit TRBD1. In germline, CDR1 is MDHEN, CDR2 SYDVKM. J was trimmed by 4 bases and V by 8 bases; bases with no gene match: 4. CDR3 length equals 12 residues. CDR3 residues: CASRTGIYEQYF. CDR3 sequence (DNA): TGTGCCAGCCGGACAGGGATTTACGAGCAGTACTTC.

The chain links TRBV29-1 to TRBJ2-5, with no clear D. Trimming shortened V by 7 bases and J by 5 bases, and 8 bases separated the two germline ends. The germline gives CDR1 SQVTM, CDR2 ANQGSEA. The CDR3 length is 10 residues. The CDR3 is CSALRETQYF. CDR3 sequence (DNA): TGCAGCGCCCTGAGGGAGACCCAGTACTTC.

In its sample, this clonotype was seen a few times. The CDR3 loop reads CASSVGGWTDTQYF. The CDR3 region has the DNA TGTGCCAGCAGTGTCGGGGGTTGGACAGATACGCAGTATTTT. J is TRBJ2-3 and V is TRBV2; TRBD2 might be the D (6 bases). V dropped 4 bases and J dropped 3 bases, with 11 bases sitting between them. This CDR3 spans 14 amino acids. Germline loops: CDR1 SNHLY, CDR2 FYNNEI.

This clonotype appeared a few times. V gene TRBV27 combines with J gene TRBJ2-7; the match to TRBD1 covers 10 bases. The CDR3 totals 14 residues. Germline values: CDR1 MNHEY, CDR2 SMNVEV (reference sequence). V lost 4 bases and J lost 5; bases outside the gene matches: 5. The CDR3 DNA is TGTGCCAGCAGTTACCGGGACAGGGGAAACGAGCAGTACTTC. It yields the protein CASSYRDRGNEQYF.

This clonotype was counted at least ten times. This chain uses TRBV7-8 with TRBJ2-7; no reliable D call. Per germline, CDR1 SGHVS and CDR2 FQNEAQ. Trimming removed 1 base from V and 1 base from J, with 11 bases in between. The CDR3 length is 15 residues. The CDR3 here is CASSLVGSLSYEQYF. DNA of the CDR3: TGTGCCAGCAGCTTAGTAGGCAGTTTATCCTACGAGCAGTACTTC.

This clonotype was observed at least ten times. V gene TRBV6-2 or TRBV6-3 combines with J gene TRBJ1-1; D remains unclear. This CDR3 has 15 amino acids. The germline V gene has CDR1 MNHEY and CDR2 SVGEGT. V was clipped by 3 bases and J by 5 bases, with 16 bases between them. The CDR3 sequence: CASSYRAAGKTEAFF. The CDR3 DNA sequence: TGTGCCAGCAGTTATCGGGCTGCGGGGAAGACTGAAGCTTTCTTT.

This clonotype has a count of ten or more. This rearrangement joins TRBV7-9 to TRBJ2-5; TRBD1 might be the D (6 bases). Trimming pared 4 bases from V and 3 bases from J, leaving 18 bases between. The CDR3 spans 16 residues. CDR1 SEHNR and CDR2 FQNEAQ come from the germline V gene (reference sequence). The CDR3 DNA follows: TGTGCCAGCAGCTCCTCTGGACAGATAGCGAAAGAGACCCAGTACTTC. This encodes CASSSSGQIAKETQYF.

The chain recombines TRBV19 with TRBJ1-6, with 11 bases fitting TRBD1. The CDR3 has 17 amino acids. Germline CDR1 and CDR2: LNHDA and SQIVND (reference sequence). The V and J ends lost 5 bases and 2 bases, in that order; junction bases with no gene match: 5. The CDR3 is CASSGRTGGAYNSPLHF. CDR3 DNA: TGTGCCAGTAGTGGCCGGACAGGGGGCGCCTATAATTCACCCCTCCACTTT.

Only a few counts were recorded for this clonotype. The chain has TRBV4-1 and TRBJ1-2; D is uncertain. The CDR3 length is 16 residues. Trimming shortened V by 4 bases and J by 5 bases, and 20 bases separated the two germline ends. Germline V gene lookup returns CDR1 MGHRA and CDR2 YSYEKL. CDR3 sequence reads: CASSPEPAYQWYGYTF. The CDR3 region has the DNA TGCGCCAGCAGCCCGGAACCTGCATACCAGTGGTATGGCTACACCTTC.

The table lists this clonotype with many counts. The V gene is TRBV9, the J gene TRBJ2-2; D call uncertain. Germline V gene sequence: CDR1 SGDLS, CDR2 YYNGEE. The ends were cut back, 4 bases at V and 8 bases at J, with 9 bases in the middle. CDR3 length: 12 residues. The CDR3 DNA reads as TGTGCCAGCAGCCGAACTGTGGGGGAGCTGTTTTTT. It is translated as CASSRTVGELFF.

The chain joins TRBV28 to TRBJ2-7, with D maybe TRBD1 (6 bases). The CDR3 is 15 amino acids. CDR1 and CDR2 (germline): MDHEN, SYDVKM. V was trimmed by 3 bases and J by 4 bases, leaving 16 bases between them. CDR3 residues: CASSFIEGVKYEQYF. For the CDR3, the DNA is TGTGCCAGCAGTTTCATAGAGGGGGTGAAGTACGAGCAGTACTTC.

Only a few counts were recorded for this clonotype. The V call is TRBV7-3, the J call TRBJ2-5, with D hard to call. Germline V gene lookup returns CDR1 SGHTA and CDR2 FQGTGA. The germline V and J ends were trimmed by 4 bases and 0 bases, with 6 bases remaining between them. CDR3 length equals 13 residues. CDR3 sequence: CASSSGHQETQYF. In DNA, the CDR3 is TGTGCCAGCAGCTCCGGACACCAAGAGACCCAGTACTTC.

This clonotype was detected a few times. This rearrangement joins TRBV5-1 to TRBJ2-5; D not certain. The CDR3 extends over 14 amino acids. V was pared by 0 bases and J by 0 bases, with 6 bases between. The germline V gene encodes CDR1 SGHRS and CDR2 YFSETQ. CDR3 loop: CASSLAGYQETQYF. The CDR3 DNA sequence: TGCGCCAGCAGCTTGGCTGGGTACCAAGAGACCCAGTACTTC. The complete variable domain, with remaining parts taken from reference TRBV5-1 and TRBJ2-5, reads KAGVTQTPRYLIKTRGQQVTLSCSPISGHRSVSWYQQTPGQGLQFLFEYFSETQRNKGNFPGRFSGRQFSNSRSEMNVSTLELGDSALYLCASSLAGYQETQYFGPGTRLLVL.

This clonotype was counted only a few times. The rearrangement joins TRBV5-4 to TRBJ2-5; a weak D match, TRBD2 (6 bases). The germline gives CDR1 SGHNT, CDR2 YYREEE (reference sequence). The V end lost 1 base, the J end lost 2 bases, and 12 bases lay between the germline ends. The CDR3 is made up of 15 amino acids. The CDR3 DNA reads TGTGCCAGCAGCTTGCCAGCGGGCCCGCAAGAGACCCAGTACTTC. This sequence encodes CASSLPAGPQETQYF.

J is TRBJ1-4 and V is TRBV12-3 or TRBV12-4; D call uncertain. V was shortened by 2 bases and J by 0 bases, with 7 bases between the two germline ends. There are 15 residues in the CDR3. The CDR3: CASSLSTATNEKLFF. The CDR3 nucleotides read TGTGCCAGCAGTTTAAGTACTGCAACTAATGAAAAACTGTTTTTT.